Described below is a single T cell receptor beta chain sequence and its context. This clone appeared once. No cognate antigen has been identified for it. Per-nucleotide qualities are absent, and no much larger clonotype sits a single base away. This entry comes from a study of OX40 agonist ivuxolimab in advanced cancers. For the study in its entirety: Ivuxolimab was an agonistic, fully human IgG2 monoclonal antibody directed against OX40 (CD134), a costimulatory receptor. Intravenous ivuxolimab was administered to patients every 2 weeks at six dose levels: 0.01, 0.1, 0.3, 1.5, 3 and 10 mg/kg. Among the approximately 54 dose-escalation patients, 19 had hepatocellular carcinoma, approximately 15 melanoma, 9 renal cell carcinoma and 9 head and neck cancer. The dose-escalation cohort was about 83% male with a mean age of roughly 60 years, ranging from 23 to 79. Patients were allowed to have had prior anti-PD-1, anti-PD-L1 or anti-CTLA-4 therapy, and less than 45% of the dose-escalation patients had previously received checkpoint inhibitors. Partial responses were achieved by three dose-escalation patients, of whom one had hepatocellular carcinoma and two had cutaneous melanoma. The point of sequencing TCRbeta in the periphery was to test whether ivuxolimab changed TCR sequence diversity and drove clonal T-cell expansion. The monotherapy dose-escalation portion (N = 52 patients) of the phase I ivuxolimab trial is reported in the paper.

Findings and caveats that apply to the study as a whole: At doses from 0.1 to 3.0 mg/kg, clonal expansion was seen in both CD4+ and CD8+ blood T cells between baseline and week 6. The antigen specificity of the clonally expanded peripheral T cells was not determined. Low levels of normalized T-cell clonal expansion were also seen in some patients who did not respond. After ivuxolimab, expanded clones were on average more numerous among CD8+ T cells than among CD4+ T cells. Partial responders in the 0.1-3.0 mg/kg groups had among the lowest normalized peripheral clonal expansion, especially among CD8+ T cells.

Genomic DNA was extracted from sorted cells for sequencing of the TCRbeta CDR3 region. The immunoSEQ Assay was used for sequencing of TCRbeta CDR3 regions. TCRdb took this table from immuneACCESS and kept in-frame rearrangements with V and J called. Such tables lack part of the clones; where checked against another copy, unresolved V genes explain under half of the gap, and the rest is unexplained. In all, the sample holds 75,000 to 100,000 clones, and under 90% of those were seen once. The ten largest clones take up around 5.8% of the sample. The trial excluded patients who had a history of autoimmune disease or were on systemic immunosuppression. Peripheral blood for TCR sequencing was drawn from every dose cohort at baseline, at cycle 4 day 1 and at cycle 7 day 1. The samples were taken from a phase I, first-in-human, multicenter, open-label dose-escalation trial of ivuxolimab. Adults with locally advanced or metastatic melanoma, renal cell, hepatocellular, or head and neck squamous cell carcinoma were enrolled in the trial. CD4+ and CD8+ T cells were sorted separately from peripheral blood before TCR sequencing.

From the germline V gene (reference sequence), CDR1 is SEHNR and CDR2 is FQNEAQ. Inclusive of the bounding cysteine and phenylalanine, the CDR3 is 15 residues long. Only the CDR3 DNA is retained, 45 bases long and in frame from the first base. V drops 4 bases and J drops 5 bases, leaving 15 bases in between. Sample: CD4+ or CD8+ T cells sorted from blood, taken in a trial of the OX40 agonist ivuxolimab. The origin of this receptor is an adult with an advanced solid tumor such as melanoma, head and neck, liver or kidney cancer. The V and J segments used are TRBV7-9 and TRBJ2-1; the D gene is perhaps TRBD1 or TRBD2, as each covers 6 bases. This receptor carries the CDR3 CASSSHGRGDNEQFF. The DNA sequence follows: TGTGCCAGCAGCTCTCATGGTAGGGGGGACAATGAGCAGTTCTTC.